The 4 T cell receptor beta chains presented below share a single source sample, sequenced in a study of blood T cell repertoires in COVID-19. Clones were sequenced by immunoSEQ multiplex PCR, and TCRdb holds only the in-frame ones, with some missing. Among about 270,000 clones listed, 65% to 90% were seen once. Sample: peripheral blood. All receptors derive from a woman in her sixties with active or convalescent COVID-19.

The chain is built from TRBV6-5 and TRBJ1-4; the D gene is possibly TRBD1 (6 bases). Trimming took off 2 bases at V and 5 bases at J, with 12 bases between the two ends. CDR1 and CDR2 (germline): MNHEY, SVGAGI. This CDR3 is 15 amino acids long. The CDR3 nucleotides read TGTGCCAGCAGTTACACCAGGGGTTCAAATGAAAAACTGTTTTTT. Translating it yields CASSYTRGSNEKLFF.

This clone was detected only once. This chain's CDR3 is CASSGQGAPNTGELFF. The CDR3 region has the DNA TGTGCCAGCAGTGGACAGGGGGCGCCGAACACCGGGGAGCTGTTTTTT. The rearrangement joins TRBV6-1 to TRBJ2-2; 10 bases match TRBD1. From germline, CDR1 is MNHNS and CDR2 SASEGT. V lost 4 bases and J lost 0; bases outside the gene matches: 2. The CDR3 totals 16 residues.

The J gene is TRBJ2-3, the V gene TRBV6-2 or TRBV6-3; D gene ambiguous. The CDR3 spans 13 residues. CDR1 and CDR2 (germline): MNHEY, SVGEGT. V lost 1 base, J lost 6 bases, and 8 bases lay in between. CDR3 residues: CASSYFKLDTQYF. The CDR3 DNA reads as TGTGCCAGCAGTTACTTTAAATTGGATACGCAGTATTTT.

This clone was counted only a few times. The DNA of the CDR3 is TGTGCCAGCAGTACCGCCAATGGACAGGGGAATCCCTACGAGCAGTACTTC. Encoded protein: CASSTANGQGNPYEQYF. This rearrangement joins TRBV2 to TRBJ2-7; 9 bases map to TRBD1. The CDR3 is 17 amino acids. Germline CDR1 SNHLY, CDR2 FYNNEI. The J segment lost 2 bases and the V segment lost 5 bases, leaving 13 bases of the junction unmatched.